This is a list of T cell receptor beta chains from one sample in a study of radiation and T cells in renal cell carcinoma. Profiling relied on immunoSEQ multiplex PCR, and the TCRdb table lists in-frame clones only, not all of them. The table has about 140,000 clones, less than 90% seen once. The input for sequencing was blood, taken from a patient whose treatment included radiotherapy and nephrectomy. Source of these receptors: a woman between 45 and 65 years old with renal cell carcinoma. Each CDR3 is given with its conserved first and last residue. The order of the fields is J gene, D gene, clone size, V gene, CDR3 length, CDR3 DNA, CDR3 protein. The D gene is left open where the match is weak. Where a row states a size, it is once, few, many or the class of an expanded clone; other rows omit it.

J gene: TRBJ2-1
D gene: -
clone size: -
V gene: TRBV7-6
CDR3 length: 16
CDR3 DNA: TGTGCCAGCAGCCTCAGGAGGGTAGAGTTCTACAATGAGCAGTTCTTC
CDR3 protein: CASSLRRVEFYNEQFF

J gene: TRBJ2-1
D gene: TRBD2
clone size: -
V gene: TRBV5-1
CDR3 length: 16
CDR3 DNA: TGCGCCAGCAGCCGATGGGGTAGCGGGGGCCTTAATGAGCAGTTCTTC
CDR3 protein: CASSRWGSGGLNEQFF

J gene: TRBJ2-7
D gene: -
clone size: -
V gene: TRBV5-1
CDR3 length: 13
CDR3 DNA: TGCGCCAGCAGCTTGGCAACAGCCTACGAGCAGTACTTC
CDR3 protein: CASSLATAYEQYF

J gene: TRBJ1-5
D gene: TRBD1
clone size: -
V gene: TRBV18
CDR3 length: 17
CDR3 DNA: TGTGCCAGCTCAGGACAGGGGGGCCCCTATAGCAATCAGCCCCAGCATTTT
CDR3 protein: CASSGQGGPYSNQPQHF

J gene: TRBJ2-7
D gene: TRBD2
clone size: -
V gene: TRBV6-6
CDR3 length: 14
CDR3 DNA: TGTGCCAGCAGTTTAGCGGGAGGCCAGTACGAGCAGTACTTC
CDR3 protein: CASSLAGGQYEQYF

J gene: TRBJ2-5
D gene: -
clone size: -
V gene: TRBV10-3
CDR3 length: 14
CDR3 DNA: TGTGCCACGTCGGTCGTGGGTGAGAGGGAGACCCAGTACTTC
CDR3 protein: CATSVVGERETQYF

J gene: TRBJ2-7
D gene: -
clone size: -
V gene: TRBV30
CDR3 length: 12
CDR3 DNA: TGTGCCCACAACCTCGGGGGCCTCGAGCAGTACTTC
CDR3 protein: CAHNLGGLEQYF

J gene: TRBJ2-5
D gene: -
clone size: -
V gene: TRBV14
CDR3 length: 14
CDR3 DNA: TGTGCCAGCAGCCCCCGTTCGAGTCAAGAGACCCAGTACTTC
CDR3 protein: CASSPRSSQETQYF

J gene: TRBJ1-1
D gene: -
clone size: -
V gene: TRBV7-2
CDR3 length: 15
CDR3 DNA: TGTGCCAGCAGCTCTACAGGGATTCGTAGCACTGAAGCTTTCTTT
CDR3 protein: CASSSTGIRSTEAFF

J gene: TRBJ2-7
D gene: TRBD2
clone size: -
V gene: TRBV7-8
CDR3 length: 14
CDR3 DNA: TGTGCCAGCAGCTTAGTTGCTAGCGGCTACGAGCAGTACTTC
CDR3 protein: CASSLVASGYEQYF

J gene: TRBJ1-5
D gene: -
clone size: -
V gene: TRBV5-1
CDR3 length: 13
CDR3 DNA: TGCGCCAGCAGCTTGGCGTGGGATCAGCCCCAGCATTTT
CDR3 protein: CASSLAWDQPQHF

J gene: TRBJ1-1
D gene: -
clone size: -
V gene: TRBV5-1
CDR3 length: 13
CDR3 DNA: TGCGCCAGCAGCTTGGAGGGGAACACTGAAGCTTTCTTT
CDR3 protein: CASSLEGNTEAFF

J gene: TRBJ2-7
D gene: TRBD1
clone size: -
V gene: TRBV6-1
CDR3 length: 15
CDR3 DNA: TGTGCCAGCAGTGAACGGCTCCAGGGGGCAGGAGAGCAGTACTTC
CDR3 protein: CASSERLQGAGEQYF

J gene: TRBJ1-2
D gene: TRBD1
clone size: -
V gene: TRBV5-1
CDR3 length: 14
CDR3 DNA: TGCGCCAGCAGCTTGGCCGCGACAGGGAATGGCTACACCTTC
CDR3 protein: CASSLAATGNGYTF

J gene: TRBJ2-3
D gene: TRBD1
clone size: -
V gene: TRBV5-1
CDR3 length: 14
CDR3 DNA: TGCGCCAGCAGCTTACAGGGGGACACAGATACGCAGTATTTT
CDR3 protein: CASSLQGDTDTQYF

J gene: TRBJ1-2
D gene: -
clone size: -
V gene: TRBV9
CDR3 length: 16
CDR3 DNA: TGTGCCAGCAGCGTAGGGGAAGGGGCCTTCTTCTATGGCTACACCTTC
CDR3 protein: CASSVGEGAFFYGYTF

J gene: TRBJ1-5
D gene: -
clone size: -
V gene: TRBV11-2
CDR3 length: 14
CDR3 DNA: TGTGCCAGCAGCTTACAAGGGATTGATCAGCCCCAGCATTTT
CDR3 protein: CASSLQGIDQPQHF

J gene: TRBJ1-3
D gene: -
clone size: -
V gene: TRBV23-1
CDR3 length: 16
CDR3 DNA: TGCGCCAGCAGTCCCTTGAGGCCTAGGGAGGGAAACACCATATATTTT
CDR3 protein: CASSPLRPREGNTIYF

J gene: TRBJ1-2
D gene: -
clone size: -
V gene: TRBV30
CDR3 length: 13
CDR3 DNA: TGTGCCTGGAGTTCCGACGGATACTATGGCTACACCTTC
CDR3 protein: CAWSSDGYYGYTF

J gene: TRBJ2-2
D gene: -
clone size: -
V gene: TRBV7-8
CDR3 length: 14
CDR3 DNA: TGTGCCATCCTTCGGACTGCTAGCACCGGGGAGCTGTTTTTT
CDR3 protein: CAILRTASTGELFF

J gene: TRBJ1-2
D gene: -
clone size: -
V gene: TRBV6-5
CDR3 length: 13
CDR3 DNA: TGTGCCAGCAGTTGGACGGGTATCTATGGCTACACCTTC
CDR3 protein: CASSWTGIYGYTF

J gene: TRBJ1-5
D gene: -
clone size: -
V gene: TRBV5-6
CDR3 length: 12
CDR3 DNA: TGTGCCAGCAGCTTAGCGAATCAGCCCCAGCATTTT
CDR3 protein: CASSLANQPQHF

J gene: TRBJ2-2
D gene: TRBD1
clone size: -
V gene: TRBV30
CDR3 length: 18
CDR3 DNA: TGTGCCTGGAACCCACGGACAGGGGGACCTCGGGTCACCGGGGAGCTGTTTTTT
CDR3 protein: CAWNPRTGGPRVTGELFF

J gene: TRBJ2-7
D gene: TRBD2
clone size: -
V gene: TRBV28
CDR3 length: 14
CDR3 DNA: TGTGCCAGCAGTAAAAGGACTAGCGGTACCGAGCAGTACTTC
CDR3 protein: CASSKRTSGTEQYF

J gene: TRBJ2-1
D gene: -
clone size: -
V gene: TRBV7-9
CDR3 length: 14
CDR3 DNA: TGTGCCAGCAGCTTAGGGGTCTCCTACAATGAGCAGTTCTTC
CDR3 protein: CASSLGVSYNEQFF

J gene: TRBJ1-2
D gene: -
clone size: -
V gene: TRBV30
CDR3 length: 15
CDR3 DNA: TGTGCCTGGAGTCGCGCAGATCTAACTAACTATGGCTACACCTTC
CDR3 protein: CAWSRADLTNYGYTF

J gene: TRBJ2-1
D gene: TRBD2
clone size: -
V gene: TRBV15
CDR3 length: 19
CDR3 DNA: TGTGCCACCAGCGGGTGGGCGACTAGCGGGAGGGCCGAGTTCCTTGAGCAGTTCTTC
CDR3 protein: CATSGWATSGRAEFLEQFF

J gene: TRBJ2-5
D gene: -
clone size: -
V gene: TRBV5-1
CDR3 length: 15
CDR3 DNA: TGCGCCAGCAGCTTGGGGGGCCCTGTCCAAGAGACCCAGTACTTC
CDR3 protein: CASSLGGPVQETQYF

J gene: TRBJ2-5
D gene: TRBD1
clone size: -
V gene: TRBV5-6
CDR3 length: 15
CDR3 DNA: TGTGCCAGCAGCTTCGACCTGACAGGGGGGGAGACCCAGTACTTC
CDR3 protein: CASSFDLTGGETQYF

J gene: TRBJ1-1
D gene: TRBD1
clone size: once
V gene: TRBV5-1
CDR3 length: 15
CDR3 DNA: TGCGCCAGTCAACCCTCGACAGGGCGGAACACTGAAGCTTTCTTT
CDR3 protein: CASQPSTGRNTEAFF

J gene: TRBJ1-4
D gene: TRBD1
clone size: -
V gene: TRBV29-1
CDR3 length: 13
CDR3 DNA: TGCAGCGTTGTTCCAGGGGGTTCAGAAAAACTGTTTTTT
CDR3 protein: CSVVPGGSEKLFF

J gene: TRBJ2-1
D gene: -
clone size: -
V gene: TRBV6-5
CDR3 length: 13
CDR3 DNA: TGTGCCAGCACCGGTAGGCGGAACAATGAGCAGTTCTTC
CDR3 protein: CASTGRRNNEQFF

J gene: TRBJ1-1
D gene: -
clone size: -
V gene: TRBV30
CDR3 length: 15
CDR3 DNA: TGTGCCTGGAACCAAGGTCAAGGGGGTGGAACTGAAGCTTTCTTT
CDR3 protein: CAWNQGQGGGTEAFF

J gene: TRBJ2-3
D gene: TRBD2
clone size: -
V gene: TRBV19
CDR3 length: 14
CDR3 DNA: TGTGCCAGCTCCTCTGGACTAGCAACAGATACGCAGTATTTT
CDR3 protein: CASSSGLATDTQYF

J gene: TRBJ2-5
D gene: -
clone size: -
V gene: TRBV5-6
CDR3 length: 11
CDR3 DNA: TGTGCCAGCAGCTTTAAAGAGACCCAGTACTTC
CDR3 protein: CASSFKETQYF

J gene: TRBJ1-2
D gene: -
clone size: -
V gene: TRBV7-2
CDR3 length: 16
CDR3 DNA: TGTGCCAGCAGCTTAGTCTTGGCAGAAGCTAACTATGGCTACACCTTC
CDR3 protein: CASSLVLAEANYGYTF

J gene: TRBJ1-1
D gene: TRBD1
clone size: -
V gene: TRBV6-6
CDR3 length: 15
CDR3 DNA: TGTGCCAGCAGTTATGGGACAGGACGGGACACTGAAGCTTTCTTT
CDR3 protein: CASSYGTGRDTEAFF

J gene: TRBJ1-5
D gene: TRBD1
clone size: few
V gene: TRBV18
CDR3 length: 12
CDR3 DNA: TGTGCCAGCTCACCGCGACAGGGGCACCAGCATTTT
CDR3 protein: CASSPRQGHQHF

J gene: TRBJ2-4
D gene: -
clone size: -
V gene: TRBV9
CDR3 length: 14
CDR3 DNA: TGTGCCAGCGGGCCTCCGGGAGCCAAAAACATTCAGTACTTC
CDR3 protein: CASGPPGAKNIQYF

J gene: TRBJ1-3
D gene: -
clone size: -
V gene: TRBV9
CDR3 length: 14
CDR3 DNA: TGTGCCAGCAGCCCCGCCCACTCTGGAAACACCATATATTTT
CDR3 protein: CASSPAHSGNTIYF

J gene: TRBJ2-7
D gene: -
clone size: few
V gene: TRBV7-2
CDR3 length: 11
CDR3 DNA: TGTGCCAGCAGCTCGACCTACGAGCAGTACTTC
CDR3 protein: CASSSTYEQYF

J gene: TRBJ1-6
D gene: -
clone size: -
V gene: TRBV14
CDR3 length: 15
CDR3 DNA: TGTGCCAGCAGCCAATTGGGTCAGGGTGTTTCACCCCTCCACTTT
CDR3 protein: CASSQLGQGVSPLHF

J gene: TRBJ2-3
D gene: -
clone size: -
V gene: TRBV7-9
CDR3 length: 9
CDR3 DNA: TGTGCCAGCGGGGATACGCAGTATTTT
CDR3 protein: CASGDTQYF

J gene: TRBJ2-2
D gene: -
clone size: few
V gene: TRBV19
CDR3 length: 15
CDR3 DNA: TGTGCCAGTAGTATTGGGGAGAGGTTACGCGGGGAGCTGTTTTTT
CDR3 protein: CASSIGERLRGELFF

J gene: TRBJ1-4
D gene: -
clone size: -
V gene: TRBV19
CDR3 length: 15
CDR3 DNA: TGTGCCAGTAGCCCCGGTTGGGGGACTAATGAAAAACTGTTTTTT
CDR3 protein: CASSPGWGTNEKLFF

J gene: TRBJ1-1
D gene: TRBD1
clone size: -
V gene: TRBV4-1
CDR3 length: 15
CDR3 DNA: TGCGCCAGCAGAGGGGACAGGGCCTTAAGTTCGGAAGCTTTCTTT
CDR3 protein: CASRGDRALSSEAFF

J gene: TRBJ1-5
D gene: TRBD1
clone size: -
V gene: TRBV28
CDR3 length: 15
CDR3 DNA: TGTGCCAGCAGTCCCCGGGACAGGCTGAATCAGCCCCAGCATTTT
CDR3 protein: CASSPRDRLNQPQHF

J gene: TRBJ2-1
D gene: -
clone size: -
V gene: TRBV9
CDR3 length: 15
CDR3 DNA: TGTGCCAGCAGCGCAACCGGGAGTATCGACAATGAGCAGTTCTTC
CDR3 protein: CASSATGSIDNEQFF

J gene: TRBJ2-7
D gene: -
clone size: -
V gene: TRBV6-6
CDR3 length: 15
CDR3 DNA: TGTGCCAGCAGATCCGGGACCCACGCATCCTACGAGCAGTACTTC
CDR3 protein: CASRSGTHASYEQYF

J gene: TRBJ2-1
D gene: -
clone size: -
V gene: TRBV19
CDR3 length: 17
CDR3 DNA: TGTGCCAGTAGTATACGGCGCGAGCGGAGCTCCTACAATGAGCAGTTCTTC
CDR3 protein: CASSIRRERSSYNEQFF